The source of this T cell receptor (beta chain) is a study of T-cell reconstitution after alpha-beta-depleted transplantation in children. Findings and limits, study-wide: At day 60, the high TCRbeta diversity found in some patients originated from recipient T cells and thymic progenitors that had survived. Expanded clones from the graft, numbering several hundred, reportedly supplied alpha-beta T cells about two months after transplant. T-cell counts and diversity were attributed mostly to newly produced T cells one year after transplant.

The germline V and J ends were trimmed by 1 base and 9 bases, with 13 bases remaining between them. This CDR3 region has 13 residues. CDR1 DFQATT and CDR2 SNEGSKA come from the germline V gene (reference sequence). Unique molecular identifiers were incorporated when the TCRbeta library was constructed. Each CDR3 protein is one row after TCRdb ran MiXCR on the PCR reads. The sample yields a few hundred thousand distinct CDR3 sequences, 25% to 30% seen once. Concerning this clonotype itself: What it recognizes is unknown.

The clonotype was recovered from a boy under three years old with Wiskott-Aldrich syndrome, due to receive a stem cell transplant. The starting material was PBMCs, obtained before TCRalphabeta/CD19-depleted stem cell transplant. The chain has TRBV20-1 and TRBJ1-5, with D possibly TRBD1 on 6 matching bases. CDR3 nucleotide sequence: TGCAGTGCTAGAGTCAGGGTAGGGGGGCCCCAGCATTTT. Amino acid sequence: CSARVRVGGPQHF.